The 18 T cell receptor beta chains below come from one sample, sequenced in a study of T cell responses to AZD1222 COVID-19 vaccine. Produced via immunoSEQ multiplex PCR; TCRdb's table is partial and in-frame only. The repertoire includes about 57,000 clones, approximately 84% of them detected once, and approximately 15% sits in the top ten. The sample in question was peripheral blood, obtained on day 0 of AZD1222 vaccination. Source of these receptors: an adult in good health.

The chain employs TRBV7-3 and TRBJ1-1, with D unclear. The germline CDR1 and CDR2 sequences are SGHTA and FQGTGA. There are 14 residues in the CDR3. Trimming removed 2 bases at V and 1 base at J, with 8 bases between. Here the CDR3 reads CASSLLGPNTEAFF. Written as DNA, the CDR3 is TGTGCCAGCAGCTTATTAGGCCCGAACACTGAAGCTTTCTTT.

This rearrangement joins TRBV18 to TRBJ2-7; D perhaps matches TRBD2 (5 bases). Between the trimmed V and J ends, which lost 3 bases and 6 bases, there was a span of 9 bases. Germline CDR1 reads KGHSH; CDR2 reads LQKENI. The CDR3 loop spans 12 amino acids. The DNA for the CDR3 is TGTGCCAGCTCACCCCAAGGACTCGAGCAGTACTTC. Translated, it gives CASSPQGLEQYF.

This clone came up once. CDR3 DNA sequence: TGCAGCATGGGGACAGATACGCAGTATTTT. It translates to CSMGTDTQYF. The rearrangement uses TRBV29-1 and TRBJ2-3; D ambiguous. CDR3 length equals 10 residues. Germline V gives CDR1 SQVTM, CDR2 ANQGSEA. V dropped 8 bases and J dropped 3 bases, with 6 bases sitting between them.

This clone appeared a single time. The chain has TRBV30 and TRBJ1-1, with a possible D match to TRBD1 (6 bases). Germline loops: CDR1 GTSNPN, CDR2 SVGIG (reference sequence). V was trimmed by 8 bases and J by 6 bases, leaving 13 bases between them. The CDR3 has 11 residues. In nucleotides, the CDR3 is TGTGCCGCTGTAAAGGGGGCTGAAGCTTTCTTT. This gives the protein CAAVKGAEAFF.

V usage is TRBV5-4 and J usage is TRBJ1-2, with D perhaps matching TRBD1 (6 bases). The germline CDR1 and CDR2 sequences are SGHNT and YYREEE (reference sequence). The CDR3 totals 14 residues. Trimming stripped 4 bases from V and 2 bases from J, with 12 bases between. CDR3 in DNA: TGTGCCAGCAGCCCCGGAGGGGGAAACTATGGCTACACCTTC. This gives the protein CASSPGGGNYGYTF.

With regard to this clone: Additional DNA sequences in this sample encode the identical CDR3. V usage is TRBV18 and J usage is TRBJ2-7, with 10 bases aligning to TRBD1. The CDR3 length is 15 residues. CDR1 KGHSH and CDR2 LQKENI come from the germline V gene. Trimming took 3 bases from V and 1 from J; bases not matched to a gene: 3. CDR3 region: CASSPPGQGSYEQYF. The CDR3 DNA follows: TGTGCCAGCTCACCGCCGGGACAGGGGTCCTACGAGCAGTACTTC.

The V gene is TRBV7-8, the J gene TRBJ1-2; D ambiguous. The V end was cut by 5 bases, the J end by 8 bases, with 18 bases between. This CDR3 has 14 residues. Per the germline V gene, CDR1 is SGHVS and CDR2 is FQNEAQ. This chain's CDR3 is CASSPGGPPLGYTF. Written as DNA, the CDR3 is TGTGCCAGCAGCCCCGGTGGGCCTCCCTTGGGCTACACCTTC.

This clone turned up a few times. The chain is built from TRBV4-2 and TRBJ2-1; TRBD2 agrees at 11 bases. The CDR3 has 18 amino acids. V dropped 1 base and J dropped 2; count of bases not matched to a gene: 7. CDR1 and CDR2 from the germline V gene are LGHNA and YNFKEQ. The CDR3 DNA sequence: TGTGCCAGCAGCCAAGGACTAGCGGGGAAAGAAACCTACAATGAGCAGTTCTTC. Its translation: CASSQGLAGKETYNEQFF.

The genes are TRBV9 and TRBJ2-5, with a possible D match to TRBD1 (6 bases). Looked up from germline, CDR1 is SGDLS and CDR2 is YYNGEE. The CDR3 contains 13 residues. With 1 base removed from V and 5 bases from J, the gap between germline ends came to 9 bases. The CDR3 nucleotides read TGTGCCAGCAGCGTACAGGGGATGGAGACCCAGTACTTC. Translating gives CASSVQGMETQYF. Variable domain in full (rest from reference TRBV9 and TRBJ2-5): DSGVTQTPKHLITATGQRVTLRCSPRSGDLSVYWYQQSLDQGLQFLIQYYNGEERAKGNILERFSAQQFPDLHSELNLSSLELGDSALYFCASSVQGMETQYFGPGTRLLVL.

V gene TRBV7-6 combines with J gene TRBJ2-1; perhaps TRBD1 as D (8 bases). The CDR3 spans 15 residues. Trimming stripped 4 bases from V and 6 bases from J, with 16 bases between. Looked up from germline, CDR1 is SGHVS and CDR2 is FNYEAQ. The CDR3, as DNA: TGTGCCAGCAGCTGGAACAGGGGGGGGCTCAATGAGCAGTTCTTC. Translating it yields CASSWNRGGLNEQFF.

The chain combines TRBV9 with TRBJ2-5, with 8 bases aligning to TRBD2. The CDR3 has 16 amino acids. Per germline, CDR1 SGDLS and CDR2 YYNGEE. J gave up 5 bases and V 0 bases, and 9 bases lay outside the gene matches. CDR3 protein: CASSVEGTRTWETQYF. The CDR3 bases are TGTGCCAGCAGCGTAGAAGGGACTAGAACTTGGGAGACCCAGTACTTC.

J is TRBJ2-2 and V is TRBV5-1; 9 bases are a match to TRBD2. Germline trimming cut 3 bases from V and 6 bases from J; bases unmatched to any gene: 12. The CDR3 has 17 amino acids. The germline gives CDR1 SGHRS, CDR2 YFSETQ. CDR3 sequence reads: CASSSAGGPGPAGELFF. In nucleotides, the CDR3 is TGCGCCAGCAGCTCTGCGGGAGGGCCGGGGCCGGCCGGGGAGCTGTTTTTT.

This chain uses TRBV3-1 (or the pseudogene TRBV3-2) with TRBJ2-2; D not resolved. V lost 0 bases and J 1 base, leaving 3 bases between the germline ends. The germline CDR1 and CDR2 sequences are LGHDT and YNNKEL (reference sequence). The CDR3 runs to 14 residues. The CDR3 reads CASSQDLNTGELFF. As DNA, the CDR3 is TGTGCCAGCAGCCAAGATTTGAACACCGGGGAGCTGTTTTTT.

The chain uses TRBV30 and TRBJ1-1; 7 bases align to TRBD1. V was pared by 3 bases and J by 1 base, with 5 bases of the junction left unmatched. Per the germline V gene, CDR1 is GTSNPN and CDR2 is SVGIG (reference sequence). CDR3 length: 14 residues. The CDR3 region has the DNA TGTGCCTGGAGCTTCACAGGGGCGAACACTGAAGCTTTCTTT. It encodes CAWSFTGANTEAFF.

A remark on this clone: This sample also contains other DNA sequences that code for the same CDR3. The chain is built from TRBV28 and TRBJ2-1; D is undetermined. Deletions cut 1 base from V and 1 base from J, with 2 bases between. CDR1 and CDR2 from the germline V gene are MDHEN and SYDVKM. The CDR3 loop spans 13 amino acids. The CDR3 loop reads CASSLSSYNEQFF. Here the CDR3 DNA reads TGTGCCAGCAGTTTATCTTCCTACAATGAGCAGTTCTTC.

This sequence joins TRBV7-2 and TRBJ1-2; D gene unclear. Germline V lookup: CDR1 SGHTA, CDR2 FQGNSA. V shed 0 bases and J shed 2 bases, with 7 bases lying between them. The CDR3 is made up of 14 amino acids. CDR3 region: CASSLAVGNYGYTF. The CDR3 DNA sequence: TGTGCCAGCAGCTTAGCCGTAGGGAACTATGGCTACACCTTC. Together with reference TRBV7-2 and TRBJ1-2, the CDR3 gives the full variable domain: GAGVSQSPSNKVTEKGKDVELRCDPISGHTALYWYRQSLGQGLEFLIYFQGNSAPDKSGLPSDRFSAERTGGSVSTLTIQRTQQEDSAVYLCASSLAVGNYGYTFGSGTRLTVV.

Only one count was recorded for this clone. In DNA form, the CDR3 reads TGTGCCAGCACTGCAGGCGGGAACACTGAAGCTTTCTTT. Its translation is CASTAGGNTEAFF. The chain combines TRBV3-1 (or the pseudogene TRBV3-2) with TRBJ1-1; D ambiguous. The ends were cut back, 7 bases at V and 1 base at J, with 10 bases in the middle. Germline V lookup: CDR1 LGHDT, CDR2 YNNKEL (reference sequence). The CDR3 has 13 residues.

The rearrangement links TRBV6-5 to TRBJ1-3; the match to TRBD1 covers 9 bases. The V gene end was trimmed by 2 bases and the J gene end by 11 bases; junction bases not matched to a gene: 13. The CDR3 covers 16 residues. The germline V gene has CDR1 MNHEY and CDR2 SVGAGI. In DNA, the CDR3 is TGTGCCAGCAGTTACCTAACACAGGGGGCGCGTTTGGCCATATATTTT. This translates into CASSYLTQGARLAIYF.